The T cell receptor beta chain described here comes from a study of T cells in Graves' hyperthyroidism and ophthalmopathy. Stable Graves' hyperthyroidism meant no ophthalmopathy progression within 18 months. Patients between 18 and 65 years old had hyperthyroidism, newly diagnosed and lasting under 2 months. TCR beta CDR3 regions were amplified from RNA. Primed by the HTBI set, a first-round RT-PCR was run on the TCR CDR3. One entry per CDR3 protein, called by TCRdb with MiXCR from the multiplex PCR reads. The sample includes approximately 500,000 distinct CDR3 sequences, around 45% seen only once; the top ten take approximately 8.4%. CDR3 size: 15 residues. Germline V gene data show CDR1 as KGHSH and CDR2 as LQKENI. The germline V and J ends were trimmed by 2 bases and 1 base, with 11 bases remaining between them. Points from the study as a whole: Ophthalmopathy onset followed model prediction by a median roughly 6 months. The majority of expanded thyroid clonotypes above 0.001 also appeared in blood.

This clonotype was found many times. What it binds is not known. This receptor was obtained from a woman under 30 with Graves' hyperthyroidism. This sequence joins TRBV18 and TRBJ1-1; the D gene is possibly TRBD1 (5 bases). Input material: peripheral blood or thyroid tissue (not recorded which). The DNA of the CDR3 is TGTGCCAGCTCACCAATGGGGCGGAAGAACACTGAAGCTTTCTTT. Protein sequence: CASSPMGRKNTEAFF. The full variable domain, completed using reference TRBV18 and TRBJ1-1, is NAGVMQNPRHLVRRRGQEARLRCSPMKGHSHVYWYRQLPEEGLKFMVYLQKENIIDESGMPKERFSAEFPKEGPSILRIQQVVRGDSAAYFCASSPMGRKNTEAFFGQGTRLTVV.